Following are 8 T cell receptor beta chains from one sample sequenced in a study of blood T cell repertoires in COVID-19. Sequenced by immunoSEQ multiplex PCR; TCRdb stores in-frame clones only, minus some. This sample yields 150,000 or so clones, of which around 86% are seen a single time; approximately 0.62% belongs to the top ten. The sequenced material came from peripheral blood. The origin of the receptors is a man between 60 and 70 years old with COVID-19, enrolled during active disease.

V gene TRBV5-1 combines with J gene TRBJ1-2, with 7 bases that match TRBD1. V shed 4 bases, J shed 5 bases, and the junction held 2 bases outside the gene matches. Germline CDR1 SGHRS, CDR2 YFSETQ. CDR3 length: 12 amino acids. The chain's CDR3 is CASSPGQYGYTF. CDR3 coding DNA: TGCGCCAGCAGCCCGGGACAGTATGGCTACACCTTC.

The gene calls are TRBV28 and TRBJ2-1, with TRBD2 matching over 11 bases. J lost 2 bases, V lost 7 bases, and 16 bases had no gene match. Germline CDR1 and CDR2: MDHEN and SYDVKM. This CDR3 comprises 19 residues. CDR3 region: CASIEASGGRRKAYNEQFF. As DNA, the CDR3 is TGTGCCAGCATAGAGGCTAGCGGGGGGCGACGCAAAGCCTACAATGAGCAGTTCTTC.

This clone appeared a few times. V and J are TRBV5-1 and TRBJ2-7; TRBD2 matches at 14 bases. Trimming cost V 4 bases and J 4 bases; bases outside gene matches: 7. Germline lookup yields CDR1 SGHRS and CDR2 YFSETQ. The CDR3 sequence is 16 residues long. CDR3: CASSTGLAGVQYEQYF. The CDR3 DNA follows: TGCGCCAGCAGCACGGGACTAGCGGGAGTACAGTACGAGCAGTACTTC.

The rearrangement uses TRBV7-2 and TRBJ1-1; tentatively, D is TRBD1 (6 bases). This CDR3 is built from 15 residues. The V and J ends lost 3 bases and 5 bases respectively, with 16 bases between them. Germline CDR1 SGHTA, CDR2 FQGNSA. The CDR3 protein is CASSLIPRQVTEAFF. The CDR3, as DNA: TGTGCCAGCAGCTTGATCCCCCGACAGGTGACTGAAGCTTTCTTT.

The CDR3, as DNA: TGTGCCAGCAGCCCAGGACTACCTAGCACAGATACGCAGTATTTT. Translated, it gives CASSPGLPSTDTQYF. V usage is TRBV7-3 and J usage is TRBJ2-3; a weak D match, TRBD2 (6 bases). Germline CDR1 is SGHTA and CDR2 is FQGTGA. CDR3 length: 15 residues. V was clipped by 5 bases and J by 0 bases, with 12 bases between them.

This rearrangement joins TRBV4-3 to TRBJ1-5, with a tentative D call TRBD1 (6 bases). V lost 3 bases and J 7 bases, leaving 16 bases between the germline ends. The CDR3 spans 15 residues. Germline CDR1 LGHNA, CDR2 YSLEER. CDR3 sequence reads: CASSHVPGGGQPQHF. DNA of the CDR3: TGCGCCAGCAGCCATGTCCCTGGGGGCGGGCAGCCCCAGCATTTT.

The chain is built from TRBV7-3 and TRBJ2-5; 11 positions match TRBD1. This CDR3 spans 16 amino acids. Germline lookup yields CDR1 SGHTA and CDR2 FQGTGA. V lost 2 bases, J lost 7 bases, and 9 bases stayed unmatched. As DNA, the CDR3 is TGTGCCAGCAGCTTAGATGGGACAGGGGGTCTTGTGACCCAGTACTTC. Protein sequence: CASSLDGTGGLVTQYF. Full variable domain (missing parts from reference TRBV7-3 and TRBJ2-5): GAGVSQTPSNKVTEKGKYVELRCDPISGHTALYWYRQSLGQGPEFLIYFQGTGAADDSGLPNDRFFAVRPEGSVSTLKIQRTERGDSAVYLCASSLDGTGGLVTQYFGPGTRLLVL.

The chain combines TRBV7-2 with TRBJ1-3, with TRBD1 matching 10 bases. Germline CDR1 and CDR2: SGHTA and FQGNSA. V trimming: 1 base; J trimming: 4 bases; junction bases outside the gene matches: 13. CDR3 length: 19 residues. The CDR3 DNA sequence: TGTGCCAGCAGCTTAGTAGGGACAGGGGCCCCCCTAGGAGGAAACACCATATATTTT. Its translation: CASSLVGTGAPLGGNTIYF.